The entry that follows covers one T cell receptor (beta chain) sequence. Per the original data handling: Using reference gene primer amplification, nucleated cell counts were estimated. The repertoire was sequenced with immunoSEQ multiplex PCR; TCRdb's copy has only in-frame clones and lacks some. D and trimming come from the DNA, and the V and J calls and clone size come from that table. Here the sample spans under 300,000 clones, less than 90% being singletons. These data come from a study of blood T cell repertoires in COVID-19. Study in general: T cells, B-cell-depleted T cells, or PBMCs provided the cDNA or gDNA that served as material.

The V and J ends lost 4 bases and 0 bases, in that order; junction bases with no gene match: 6. The CDR3 length is 17 residues. Germline assignment: CDR1 MNHNS and CDR2 SASEGT. This study enrolled people aged 18 to 89 from about 26 US geographic areas. This chain connects TRBV6-1 to TRBJ2-3; 11 positions agree with TRBD2. The source of this sequence is a woman between 45 and 65 years old who had recovered from COVID-19. What was sequenced was PBMCs or T cells enriched from blood (not recorded which). CDR3 DNA sequence: TGTGCCAGCAGTGCTCGACTAGCGGGAATAAGCACAGATACGCAGTATTTT. Amino acids: CASSARLAGISTDTQYF.